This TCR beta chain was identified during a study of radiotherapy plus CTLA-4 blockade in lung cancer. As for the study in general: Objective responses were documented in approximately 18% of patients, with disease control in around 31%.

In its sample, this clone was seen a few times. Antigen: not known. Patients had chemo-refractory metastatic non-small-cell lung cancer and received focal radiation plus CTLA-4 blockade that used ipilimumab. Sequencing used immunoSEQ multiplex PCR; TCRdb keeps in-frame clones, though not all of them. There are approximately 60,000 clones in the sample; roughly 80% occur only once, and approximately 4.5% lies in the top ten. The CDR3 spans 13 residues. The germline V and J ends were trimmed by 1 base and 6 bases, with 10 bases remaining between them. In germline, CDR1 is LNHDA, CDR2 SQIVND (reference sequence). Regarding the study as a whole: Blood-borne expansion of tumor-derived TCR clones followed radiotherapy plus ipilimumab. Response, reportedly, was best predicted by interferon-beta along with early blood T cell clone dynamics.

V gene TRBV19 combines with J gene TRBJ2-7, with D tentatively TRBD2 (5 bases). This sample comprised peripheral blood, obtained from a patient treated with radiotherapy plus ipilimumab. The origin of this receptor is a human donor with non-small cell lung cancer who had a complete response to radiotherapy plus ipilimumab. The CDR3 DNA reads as TGTGCCAGTAGTATAGTTGAGGGCGGCGAGCAGTACTTC. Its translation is CASSIVEGGEQYF.